This T cell receptor beta chain was captured by sequencing in a study of blood T cell repertoires in COVID-19. Study overall: COVID-19 samples collected from the United States, Italy and Spain covered acute and convalescent phases. In each case, the material was cDNA or gDNA derived from T cells, B-cell-depleted T cells, or PBMCs.

Source study methods: Researchers report that nucleated cell counts were estimated from reference gene primer amplification. This table comes from immunoSEQ multiplex PCR, and its TCRdb copy is limited to in-frame clones, with some not included. For V, J and clone size, that table is used; D and trimming come from the DNA. The table has about 250,000 clones, roughly 89% seen once. The participants were between about 18 and 90 years old and came from roughly 24 US areas. Source material: PBMCs or T cells enriched from blood (not recorded which). This TCR came from a woman in her 30s with acute COVID-19.

CDR3 in amino acids: CASRVNDRYREKLFF. CDR3 bases: TGCGCCAGCAGGGTTAACGACAGGTACAGGGAAAAACTGTTTTTT. The J gene is TRBJ1-4, the V gene TRBV23-1, with D perhaps matching TRBD1 (6 bases). TRBV23-1 has ORF status, its function being uncertain. There are 15 residues in the CDR3. V was cut by 6 bases and J by 8 bases, with 19 bases left in between.